The entry below gives a single TCR beta chain sequence along with its context. Antigen specificity is unknown. These data come from a study of molecular identifiers for immune sequencing clone quantification. The authors built bulk TCR libraries by previously described methods with listed TCR primers. Each CDR3 protein is one row after TCRdb ran MiXCR on the PCR reads. In the table there are under 800,000 distinct CDR3 sequences, about 25% of which are singletons. Broader study findings: Spiked Jurkat TCR RNA from one cell was reportedly detectable among around 1 million naive cells. Underestimation of highly expanded clone sizes could arise where identical TCR molecules share a barcode.

Per the germline V gene, CDR1 is LGHNA and CDR2 is YNFKEQ. The CDR3 runs to 12 residues. Trimming stripped 1 base from V and 7 bases from J, with 7 bases between. The chain links TRBV4-2 to TRBJ1-1; no clear D gene. Sequenced input: naive CD8+ T cells from blood, with Jurkat cell RNA spiked in. Subset meaning: FACS-sorted CD8+CD4-CCR7+CD45RA+ naive T cells. This receptor was obtained from a human donor in good health. Some libraries in this study had Jurkat cell RNA spiked in. The CDR3 region is CASSQGQLEAFF. CDR3 bases: TGTGCCAGCAGCCAAGGACAACTTGAAGCTTTCTTT.